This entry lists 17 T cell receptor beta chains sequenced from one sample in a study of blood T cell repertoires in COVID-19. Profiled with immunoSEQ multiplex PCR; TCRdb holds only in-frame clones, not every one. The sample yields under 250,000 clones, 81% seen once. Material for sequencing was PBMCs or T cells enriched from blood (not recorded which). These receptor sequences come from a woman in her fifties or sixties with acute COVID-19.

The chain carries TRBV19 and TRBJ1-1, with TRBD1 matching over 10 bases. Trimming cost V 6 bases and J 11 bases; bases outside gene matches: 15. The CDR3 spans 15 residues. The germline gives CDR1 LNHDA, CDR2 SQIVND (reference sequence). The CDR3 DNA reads TGTGCCAGTAGCATCGGGACAGGGGCCAGACCCGAGGCTTTCTTT. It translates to CASSIGTGARPEAFF.

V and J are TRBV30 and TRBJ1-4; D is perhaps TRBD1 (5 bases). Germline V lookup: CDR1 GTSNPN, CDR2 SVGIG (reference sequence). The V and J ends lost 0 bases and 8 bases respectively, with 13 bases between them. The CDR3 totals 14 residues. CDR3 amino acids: CAWSVFGGGEKLFF. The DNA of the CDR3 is TGTGCCTGGAGTGTCTTCGGGGGTGGAGAAAAACTGTTTTTT. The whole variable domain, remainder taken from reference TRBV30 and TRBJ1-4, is SQTIHQWPATLVQPVGSPLSLECTVEGTSNPNLYWYRQAAGRGLQLLFYSVGIGQISSEVPQNLSASRPQDRQFILSSKKLLLSDSGFYLCAWSVFGGGEKLFFGSGTQLSVL.

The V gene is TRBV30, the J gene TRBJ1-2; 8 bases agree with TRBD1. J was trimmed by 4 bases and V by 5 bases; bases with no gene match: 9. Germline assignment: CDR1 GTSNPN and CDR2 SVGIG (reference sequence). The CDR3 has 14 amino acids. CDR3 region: CAWVGQGIVYGYTF. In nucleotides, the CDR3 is TGTGCCTGGGTAGGACAGGGAATTGTCTATGGCTACACCTTC. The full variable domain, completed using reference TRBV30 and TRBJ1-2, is SQTIHQWPATLVQPVGSPLSLECTVEGTSNPNLYWYRQAAGRGLQLLFYSVGIGQISSEVPQNLSASRPQDRQFILSSKKLLLSDSGFYLCAWVGQGIVYGYTFGSGTRLTVV.

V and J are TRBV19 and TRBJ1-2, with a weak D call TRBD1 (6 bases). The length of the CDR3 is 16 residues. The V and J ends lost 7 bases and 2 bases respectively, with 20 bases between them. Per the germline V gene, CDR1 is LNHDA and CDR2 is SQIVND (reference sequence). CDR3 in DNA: TGTGCCAGTACCAGGACAGAAACCGTTCTCAACTATGGCTACACCTTC. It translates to CASTRTETVLNYGYTF.

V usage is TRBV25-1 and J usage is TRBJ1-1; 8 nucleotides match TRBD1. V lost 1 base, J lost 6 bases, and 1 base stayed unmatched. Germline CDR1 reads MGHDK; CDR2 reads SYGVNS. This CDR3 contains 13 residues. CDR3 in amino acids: CASSEWDRPEAFF. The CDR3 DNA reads TGTGCCAGCAGTGAATGGGACAGGCCTGAAGCTTTCTTT.

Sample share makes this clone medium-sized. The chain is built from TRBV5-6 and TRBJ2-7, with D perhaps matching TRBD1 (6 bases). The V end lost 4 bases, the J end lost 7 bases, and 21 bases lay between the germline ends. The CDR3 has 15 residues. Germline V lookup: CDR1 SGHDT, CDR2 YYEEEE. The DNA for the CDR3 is TGTGCCAGCAGCCCCCGGGACACCCCTAGGATTGAGCAGTACTTC. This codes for CASSPRDTPRIEQYF.

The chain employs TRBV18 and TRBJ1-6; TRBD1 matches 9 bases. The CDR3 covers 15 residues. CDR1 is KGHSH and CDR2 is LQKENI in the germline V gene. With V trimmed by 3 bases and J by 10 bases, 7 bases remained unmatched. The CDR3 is CASSPRTGEDSPLHF. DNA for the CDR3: TGTGCCAGCTCACCTAGGACAGGGGAGGACTCACCCCTCCACTTT. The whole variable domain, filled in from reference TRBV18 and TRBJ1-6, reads NAGVMQNPRHLVRRRGQEARLRCSPMKGHSHVYWYRQLPEEGLKFMVYLQKENIIDESGMPKERFSAEFPKEGPSILRIQQVVRGDSAAYFCASSPRTGEDSPLHFGNGTRLTVT.

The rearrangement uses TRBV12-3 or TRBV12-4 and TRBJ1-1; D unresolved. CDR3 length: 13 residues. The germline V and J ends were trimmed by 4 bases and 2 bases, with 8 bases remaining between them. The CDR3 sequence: CASSWGGNTEAFF. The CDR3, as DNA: TGTGCCAGCAGTTGGGGAGGTAACACTGAAGCTTTCTTT.

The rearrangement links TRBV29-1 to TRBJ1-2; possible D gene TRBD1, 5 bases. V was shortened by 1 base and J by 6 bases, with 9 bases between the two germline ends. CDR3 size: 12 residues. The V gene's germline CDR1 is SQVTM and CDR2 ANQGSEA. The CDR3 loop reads CSVEAGGNGYTF. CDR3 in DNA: TGCAGCGTTGAAGCGGGGGGTAATGGCTACACCTTC.

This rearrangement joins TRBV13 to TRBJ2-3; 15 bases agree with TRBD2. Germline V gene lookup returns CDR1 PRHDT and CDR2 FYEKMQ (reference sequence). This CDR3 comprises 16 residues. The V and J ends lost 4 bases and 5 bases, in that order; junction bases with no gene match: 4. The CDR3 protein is CASSSPGLAGGDTQYF. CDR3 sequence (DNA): TGTGCCAGCAGCTCGCCGGGACTAGCGGGGGGAGATACGCAGTATTTT.

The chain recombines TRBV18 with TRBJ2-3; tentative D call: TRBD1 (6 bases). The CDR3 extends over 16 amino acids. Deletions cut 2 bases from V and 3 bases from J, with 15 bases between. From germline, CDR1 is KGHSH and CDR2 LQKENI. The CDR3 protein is CASSPATGLPTDTQYF. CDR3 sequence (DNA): TGTGCCAGCTCACCAGCTACAGGGCTACCGACAGATACGCAGTATTTT.

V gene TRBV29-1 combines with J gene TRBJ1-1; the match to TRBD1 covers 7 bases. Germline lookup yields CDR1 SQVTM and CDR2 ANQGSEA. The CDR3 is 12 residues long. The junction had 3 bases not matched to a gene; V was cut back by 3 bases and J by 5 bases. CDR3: CSVDKGATEAFF. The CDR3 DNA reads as TGCAGCGTTGACAAGGGGGCGACTGAAGCTTTCTTT. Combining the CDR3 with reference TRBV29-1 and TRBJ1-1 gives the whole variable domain SAVISQKPSRDICQRGTSLTIQCQVDSQVTMMFWYRQQPGQSLTLIATANQGSEATYESGFVIDKFPISRPNLTFSTLTVSNMSPEDSSIYLCSVDKGATEAFFGQGTRLTVV.

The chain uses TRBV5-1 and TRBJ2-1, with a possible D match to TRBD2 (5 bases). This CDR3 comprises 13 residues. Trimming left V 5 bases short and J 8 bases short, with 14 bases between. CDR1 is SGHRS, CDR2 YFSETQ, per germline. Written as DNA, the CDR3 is TGCGCCAGCAGAAAGACGGGGTTAGATGAGCAGTTCTTC. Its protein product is CASRKTGLDEQFF.

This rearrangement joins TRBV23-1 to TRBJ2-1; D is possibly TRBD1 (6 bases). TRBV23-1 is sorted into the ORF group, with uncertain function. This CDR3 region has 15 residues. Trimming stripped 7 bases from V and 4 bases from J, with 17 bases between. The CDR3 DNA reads TGCGCCAGCATGAGCCGGACAGCCCCTTACAATGAGCAGTTCTTC. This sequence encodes CASMSRTAPYNEQFF.

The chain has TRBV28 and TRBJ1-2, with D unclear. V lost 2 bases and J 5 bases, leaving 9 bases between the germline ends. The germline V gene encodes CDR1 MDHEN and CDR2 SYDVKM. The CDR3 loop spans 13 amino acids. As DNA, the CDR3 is TGTGCCAGCAGTTTAGCGGCCCAGTATGGCTACACCTTC. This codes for CASSLAAQYGYTF.

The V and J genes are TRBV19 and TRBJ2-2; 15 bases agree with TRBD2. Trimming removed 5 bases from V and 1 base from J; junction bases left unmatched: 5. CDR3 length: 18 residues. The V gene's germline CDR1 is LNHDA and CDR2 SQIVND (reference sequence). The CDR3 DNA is TGTGCCAGTAGTTGGGGACTAGCGGGGGGCCTGAACACCGGGGAGCTGTTTTTT. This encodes CASSWGLAGGLNTGELFF.

DNA of the CDR3: TGTGCCAGCATGACTAGCGGATACGAGCAGTACTTC. Its translation: CASMTSGYEQYF. This chain uses TRBV28 with TRBJ2-7, with 9 bases fitting TRBD2. This CDR3 spans 12 amino acids. The germline CDR1 and CDR2 sequences are MDHEN and SYDVKM. V lost 7 bases to trimming and J lost 4 bases; unmatched junction nucleotides: 2.